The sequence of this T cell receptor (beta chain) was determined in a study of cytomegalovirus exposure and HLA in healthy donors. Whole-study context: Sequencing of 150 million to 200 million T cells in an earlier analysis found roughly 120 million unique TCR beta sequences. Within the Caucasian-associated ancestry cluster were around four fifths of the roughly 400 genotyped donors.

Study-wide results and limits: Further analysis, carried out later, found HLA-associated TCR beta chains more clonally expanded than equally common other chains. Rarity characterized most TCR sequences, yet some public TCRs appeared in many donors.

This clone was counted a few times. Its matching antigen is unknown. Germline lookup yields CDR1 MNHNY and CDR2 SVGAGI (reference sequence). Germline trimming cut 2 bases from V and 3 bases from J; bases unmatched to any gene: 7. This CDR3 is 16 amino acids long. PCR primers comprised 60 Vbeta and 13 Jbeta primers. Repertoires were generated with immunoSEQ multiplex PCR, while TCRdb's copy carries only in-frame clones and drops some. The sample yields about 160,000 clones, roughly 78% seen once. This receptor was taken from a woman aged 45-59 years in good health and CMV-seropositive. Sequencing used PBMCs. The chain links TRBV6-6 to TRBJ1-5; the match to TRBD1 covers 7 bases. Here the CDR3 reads CASSYGTGQDNQPQHF. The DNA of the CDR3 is TGTGCCAGCAGTTACGGAACCGGACAGGACAATCAGCCCCAGCATTTT.